The 5 T cell receptor beta chains below all came from one sample that was sequenced in a study of spatial heterogeneity in lung cancer. From the 5' RACE reads, TCRdb called clonotypes with MiXCR, one entry per CDR3 protein. The top ten hold more than 13% of the sample, which has around 63,000 distinct CDR3 sequences, approximately 8.9% seen once. Time point described: sample taken at primary tumor resection. Whole RNA from tumor, nontumor lung or frozen PBMC was sequenced unsorted. The sample was PBMCs, taken at surgery. These receptors all stem from a female donor with early-stage non-small cell lung cancer.

This chain uses TRBV12-3 or TRBV12-4 with TRBJ2-5; D is perhaps TRBD1 (6 bases). This CDR3 has 13 residues. The V end lost 6 bases, the J end lost 4 bases, and 12 bases lay between the germline ends. CDR3 sequence (DNA): TGTGCCAGCAGCCCGGCCAGGGGAGAGACCCAGTACTTC. It translates to CASSPARGETQYF.

This clonotype was counted a few times. The chain combines TRBV20-1 with TRBJ1-1, with D tentatively TRBD1 (6 bases). This CDR3 region has 15 residues. V was clipped by 0 bases and J by 0 bases, with 11 bases between them. CDR1 is DFQATT and CDR2 is SNEGSKA in the germline V gene (reference sequence). The CDR3 protein is CSARDGGALNTEAFF. CDR3 bases: TGCAGTGCTAGAGATGGGGGGGCCCTGAACACTGAAGCTTTCTTT.

The genes are TRBV6-1 and TRBJ1-4, with D hard to call. The germline gives CDR1 MNHNS, CDR2 SASEGT. V was trimmed by 1 base and J by 3 bases, leaving 6 bases between them. CDR3 size: 14 residues. The CDR3 loop reads CASSEVAANEKLFF. Here the CDR3 DNA reads TGTGCCAGCAGTGAAGTGGCAGCTAATGAAAAACTGTTTTTT.

This clonotype is medium-sized within its sample. V is TRBV12-3 or TRBV12-4 and J is TRBJ2-1; 10 bases are a match to TRBD1. The CDR3 has 16 amino acids. Trimming removed 3 bases from V and 5 bases from J; junction bases left unmatched: 7. The CDR3 bases are TGTGCCAGCAGTTTGCCCGGGACAGGGGTTAACAATGAGCAGTTCTTC. Translating gives CASSLPGTGVNNEQFF.

In this sample, this clonotype turned up a few times. The rearrangement links TRBV19 to TRBJ1-2; 7 positions match TRBD1. Germline-derived CDR1 and CDR2 are LNHDA and SQIVND (reference sequence). The CDR3 loop spans 15 amino acids. The V gene end was trimmed by 5 bases and the J gene end by 2 bases; junction bases not matched to a gene: 8. CDR3 in DNA: TGTGCCAGTAGTGGCAACAGGGGACGGAACTATGGCTACACCTTC. As protein: CASSGNRGRNYGYTF.